This TCR beta chain comes out of a study of identical twins. TCRdb re-analysed the 5' RACE reads in MiXCR, keeping a single row per CDR3 protein. The sample comprises some 630,000 distinct CDR3 sequences, under 8.5% of which are singletons, and about 1.6% rests with the top ten. Trimming took off 3 bases at V and 8 bases at J, with 13 bases between the two ends. The CDR3 totals 13 residues. General study points: While abundant cord blood beta clonotypes carried fewer insertions, memory repertoires showed no such pattern.

This clonotype was seen repeatedly, ten times or more. Its matching antigen is unknown. Healthy Caucasian individuals made up all the donors. This same sample was also taken into another study, of yellow fever vaccine responses in identical twins.

This sequence originates from a woman younger than 30 in good health. The source material was PBMCs. The chain uses TRBV12-3 or TRBV12-4 and TRBJ1-2, with D uncertain. CDR3 sequence: CASSLREVGGYTF. In DNA, the CDR3 is TGTGCCAGCAGTTTGAGGGAGGTGGGCGGCTACACCTTC.